The clone carrying this T cell receptor (beta chain) appeared a few times. This sample's TCRbeta library carried unique molecular identifier barcodes. TCRdb redid the calling of the PCR reads with MiXCR, one entry per CDR3 protein. The data contain hundreds of thousands of distinct CDR3 sequences, about 11% of them singletons. The sample is drawn from a study of T-cell reconstitution after alpha-beta-depleted transplantation in children. The CDR3 loop spans 14 amino acids. CDR1 and CDR2 from the germline V gene are SNHLY and FYNNEI. The ends were cut back, 3 bases at V and 0 bases at J, with 9 bases in the middle.

This rearrangement joins TRBV2 to TRBJ2-7; the D is unclear. The clonotype was recovered from a human donor who donated a stem cell graft to a child with acute lymphoblastic leukemia. The sample here was PBMCs from the stem cell graft donor, taken from the stem cell graft. The DNA of the CDR3 is TGTGCCAGCAGTGACTCCTCGAGCTCCTACGAGCAGTACTTC. It translates to CASSDSSSSYEQYF.